A single sample is the source of the 23 T cell receptor beta chains below, sequenced in a study of blood T cell repertoires in COVID-19 (dated by TCRdb to 2018 to 2021). Receptor libraries were prepared by the immunoSEQ multiplex PCR assay. Not all clones reach the TCRdb copy of this immuneACCESS table, which keeps in-frame sequences only. Checked studies attribute under half of the gap to unresolved V genes and leave the rest unexplained. The table for this sample lists over 120,000 clones; roughly 80% of them were counted only once. 4% of the sample comes from the top ten. Sequenced sample: peripheral blood. The receptors shown here come from a woman aged 55-69 years with acute or convalescent COVID-19.

The chain uses TRBV7-2 and TRBJ2-2; D is ambiguous. V gave up 1 base and J gave up 13 bases, with 13 bases separating them. This CDR3 is built from 13 residues. Germline CDR1 reads SGHTA; CDR2 reads FQGNSA. CDR3 sequence reads: CASSLVRFLGLFF. The DNA for the CDR3 is TGTGCCAGCAGCTTAGTCAGGTTCTTAGGGCTGTTTTTT.

V is TRBV18 and J is TRBJ1-5; TRBD1 aligns across 10 bases. This CDR3 spans 16 amino acids. J was trimmed by 2 bases and V by 3 bases; bases with no gene match: 4. The germline gives CDR1 KGHSH, CDR2 LQKENI. The CDR3 sequence is CASSPSTGGGNQPQHF. CDR3 sequence (DNA): TGTGCCAGCTCACCCTCGACAGGGGGCGGCAATCAGCCCCAGCATTTT.

The chain employs TRBV28 and TRBJ1-2; TRBD1 might be the D (6 bases). The V gene's germline CDR1 is MDHEN and CDR2 SYDVKM. V was shortened by 5 bases and J by 0 bases, with 13 bases between the two germline ends. The CDR3 loop spans 15 amino acids. In DNA, the CDR3 is TGTGCCAGCAGTCCCCGGGACACCGCTAACTATGGCTACACCTTC. It yields the protein CASSPRDTANYGYTF.

The CDR3 loop reads CASSESGQGTEAFF. CDR3 coding DNA: TGTGCCAGCAGTGAATCGGGACAGGGAACTGAAGCTTTCTTT. The V gene is TRBV25-1, the J gene TRBJ1-1, with 9 bases fitting TRBD1. The CDR3 extends over 14 amino acids. V was pared by 1 base and J by 5 bases, with 2 bases of the junction left unmatched. Germline V lookup: CDR1 MGHDK, CDR2 SYGVNS.

The V gene is TRBV11-2, the J gene TRBJ2-1, with TRBD2 matching 9 bases. Germline V CDR1 and CDR2: SGHAT, FQNNGV. The CDR3 loop spans 18 amino acids. Trimming at V came to 7 bases and at J to 0 bases, leaving 13 bases not matched to a gene. The DNA for the CDR3 is TGTGCCAGCACCCATCAAAGGGCTAGCGGGATCTCCTACAATGAGCAGTTCTTC. Its protein is CASTHQRASGISYNEQFF.

In its sample, this clone was seen many times. V usage is TRBV7-9 and J usage is TRBJ2-7; 10 positions agree with TRBD2. V was pared by 1 base and J by 7 bases, with 13 bases of the junction left unmatched. This CDR3 has 17 amino acids. CDR1 is SEHNR and CDR2 is FQNEAQ in the germline V gene (reference sequence). The CDR3 sequence: CASSLEGPLAGVGEQYF. The CDR3 region has the DNA TGTGCCAGCAGCTTAGAGGGGCCGCTAGCGGGAGTGGGGGAGCAGTACTTC.

This sequence joins TRBV4-1 and TRBJ1-3; D uncertain. The CDR3 covers 15 residues. Germline assignment: CDR1 MGHRA and CDR2 YSYEKL. The V end lost 3 bases, the J end lost 4 bases, and 13 bases lay between the germline ends. The CDR3 reads CASSHAEGRGNTIYF. CDR3 bases: TGCGCCAGCAGCCATGCAGAGGGTCGAGGAAACACCATATATTTT.

The chain recombines TRBV9 with TRBJ1-2; 10 bases align to TRBD1. The V and J ends lost 1 base and 4 bases, in that order; junction bases with no gene match: 10. The germline gives CDR1 SGDLS, CDR2 YYNGEE. The CDR3 runs to 17 residues. The CDR3 region has the DNA TGTGCCAGCAGCGTAAACCCCAAGGGACAGGGGATCTATGGCTACACCTTC. Protein: CASSVNPKGQGIYGYTF.

The CDR3 DNA is TGTGCCAGCAGGATGGCGACTAGCGGGAGGAAGTACAATGAGCAGTTCTTC. It yields the protein CASRMATSGRKYNEQFF. This chain connects TRBV3-1 (or the pseudogene TRBV3-2) to TRBJ2-1; TRBD2 matches 13 bases. Trimming at V came to 6 bases and at J to 4 bases, leaving 9 bases not matched to a gene. Germline assignment: CDR1 LGHDT and CDR2 YNNKEL (reference sequence). There are 17 residues in the CDR3.

The J gene is TRBJ2-3, the V gene TRBV7-3; TRBD2 matches 13 bases. V trimming: 5 bases; J trimming: 8 bases; junction bases outside the gene matches: 13. The CDR3 length is 17 residues. Germline lookup yields CDR1 SGHTA and CDR2 FQGTGA. The CDR3 sequence is CASSPTLLAGGPGTQYF. CDR3 nucleotide sequence: TGTGCCAGCAGCCCCACCCTACTAGCGGGAGGGCCGGGTACGCAGTATTTT.

V and J are TRBV6-5 and TRBJ1-1, with 7 bases identical to TRBD1. The germline V gene encodes CDR1 MNHEY and CDR2 SVGAGI. The V and J ends lost 5 bases and 0 bases, in that order; junction bases with no gene match: 3. There are 14 residues in the CDR3. The chain's CDR3 is CASSRQGLNTEAFF. DNA for the CDR3: TGTGCCAGCAGTCGACAGGGACTGAACACTGAAGCTTTCTTT.

The genes are TRBV2 and TRBJ2-1; D possibly corresponds to TRBD2 (6 bases). Germline CDR1 is SNHLY and CDR2 is FYNNEI. V was shortened by 1 base and J by 10 bases, with 11 bases between the two germline ends. This CDR3 contains 13 residues. CDR3 amino acids: CASSEETSSEQFF. As DNA, the CDR3 is TGTGCCAGCAGTGAAGAAACTAGCTCCGAGCAGTTCTTC.

The chain combines TRBV11-2 with TRBJ1-1; perhaps TRBD1 as D (6 bases). The germline V and J ends were trimmed by 5 bases and 0 bases, with 19 bases remaining between them. The CDR3 runs 17 residues. Germline assignment: CDR1 SGHAT and CDR2 FQNNGV. CDR3 region: CASSVFLPGQVNTEAFF. For the CDR3, the DNA is TGTGCCAGCAGCGTTTTTCTGCCGGGACAAGTGAACACTGAAGCTTTCTTT.

The rearrangement joins TRBV28 to TRBJ2-2; 15 nucleotides align to TRBD2. The CDR3 runs to 19 residues. The V and J ends lost 5 bases and 3 bases, in that order; junction bases with no gene match: 10. CDR1 MDHEN and CDR2 SYDVKM come from the germline V gene. This CDR3 reads CASSPFRTSGRADTGELFF. The CDR3 coding sequence is TGTGCCAGCAGTCCCTTTAGGACTAGCGGGAGGGCCGACACCGGGGAGCTGTTTTTT.

This chain joins TRBV7-9 and TRBJ1-1; a weak D match, TRBD1 (6 bases). Between the trimmed V and J ends, which lost 5 bases and 5 bases, there was a span of 15 bases. CDR1 and CDR2 from the germline V gene are SEHNR and FQNEAQ (reference sequence). The CDR3 is made up of 14 amino acids. The CDR3 is CASSQTGSGTEAFF. DNA of the CDR3: TGTGCCAGCAGCCAAACAGGGTCTGGTACTGAAGCTTTCTTT.

This chain links TRBV21-1 with TRBJ1-5; the DNA was not used to check the table's D call, TRBD1. TRBV21-1 is classified as a pseudogene. The CDR3 is 17 residues long. The CDR3 DNA is TGTGCCAGCAGCAAACTGCTTGGATGGGGGCGGAATCAGCCCCAGCATTTT. The encoded protein is CASSKLLGWGRNQPQHF.

CDR3 loop: CASSEGWELLREQYF. CDR3 coding DNA: TGTGCCAGCAGTGAAGGGTGGGAGCTCCTACGCGAGCAGTACTTC. V is TRBV2 and J is TRBJ2-7; D might be TRBD2 (5 bases). Trimming removed 1 base from V and 6 bases from J, with 16 bases in between. The CDR3 is made up of 15 amino acids. Germline CDR1 and CDR2: SNHLY and FYNNEI.

CDR3 region: CASSPDGQGIGYTF. In nucleotides, the CDR3 is TGCGCCAGCAGCCCAGACGGACAGGGGATTGGCTACACCTTC. The chain links TRBV5-1 to TRBJ1-2; TRBD1 matches at 9 bases. The J segment lost 7 bases and the V segment lost 4 bases, leaving 8 bases of the junction unmatched. This CDR3 has 14 residues. The germline V gene encodes CDR1 SGHRS and CDR2 YFSETQ.

The chain carries TRBV28 and TRBJ1-1; D is undetermined. CDR3 length: 14 residues. The V end was cut by 1 base, the J end by 0 bases, with 6 bases between. The germline V gene encodes CDR1 MDHEN and CDR2 SYDVKM. The CDR3 sequence: CASSLSAVNTEAFF. The CDR3 region has the DNA TGTGCCAGCAGTTTATCAGCGGTGAACACTGAAGCTTTCTTT. The full variable domain, with the rest looked up from reference TRBV28 and TRBJ1-1, is DVKVTQSSRYLVKRTGEKVFLECVQDMDHENMFWYRQDPGLGLRLIYFSYDVKMKEKGDIPEGYSVSREKKERFSLILESASTNQTSMYLCASSLSAVNTEAFFGQGTRLTVV.

The chain couples TRBV10-1 to TRBJ2-2, with D perhaps matching TRBD2 (5 bases). Germline values: CDR1 WNHNN, CDR2 SYGVQD (reference sequence). Trimming shortened V by 7 bases and J by 6 bases, and 9 bases separated the two germline ends. This CDR3 has 12 amino acids. CDR3 sequence (DNA): TGCGCCAGCATCCCGAGGGCCGGGGAGCTGTTTTTT. Encoded protein: CASIPRAGELFF.

DNA for the CDR3: TGTGCCAGCAGTGGATATCGGACAGGGGGCTCCTACAATGAGCAGTTCTTC. Translating it yields CASSGYRTGGSYNEQFF. The chain combines TRBV25-1 with TRBJ2-1, with 10 bases identical to TRBD1. V dropped 4 bases and J dropped 0; count of bases not matched to a gene: 6. CDR1 is MGHDK, CDR2 SYGVNS, per germline. The CDR3 spans 17 residues.

This chain joins TRBV28 and TRBJ1-5, with TRBD1 matching 11 bases. J lost 11 bases, V lost 6 bases, and 9 bases had no gene match. The CDR3 runs to 14 residues. In germline, CDR1 is MDHEN, CDR2 SYDVKM. This CDR3 reads CASRPDRGLSAQHF. The DNA of the CDR3 is TGTGCCAGCAGGCCGGACAGGGGGCTGTCGGCCCAGCATTTT.

V usage is TRBV5-8 and J usage is TRBJ1-2, with D possibly matching TRBD1 (5 bases). V was trimmed by 2 bases and J by 3 bases, leaving 11 bases between them. The CDR3 has 14 amino acids. Germline CDR1 reads SGHTS; CDR2 reads YDEGEE. The CDR3, as DNA: TGTGCCAGCAGCTTTTTTCGGGGGGACTATGGCTACACCTTC. Translated, it gives CASSFFRGDYGYTF.